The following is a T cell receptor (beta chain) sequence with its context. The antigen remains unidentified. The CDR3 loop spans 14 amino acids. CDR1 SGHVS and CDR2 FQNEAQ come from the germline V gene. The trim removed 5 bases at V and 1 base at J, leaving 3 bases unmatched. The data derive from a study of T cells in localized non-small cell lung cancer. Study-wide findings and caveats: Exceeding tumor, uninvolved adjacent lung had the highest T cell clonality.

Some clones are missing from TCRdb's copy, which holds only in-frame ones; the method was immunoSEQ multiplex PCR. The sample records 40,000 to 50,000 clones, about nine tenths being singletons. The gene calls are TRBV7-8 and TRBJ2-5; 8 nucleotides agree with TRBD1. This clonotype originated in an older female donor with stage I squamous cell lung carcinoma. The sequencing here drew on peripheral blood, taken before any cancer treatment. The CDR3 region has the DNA TGTGCCAGCAGCGCCGGGACAGGCCAAGAGACCCAGTACTTC. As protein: CASSAGTGQETQYF.